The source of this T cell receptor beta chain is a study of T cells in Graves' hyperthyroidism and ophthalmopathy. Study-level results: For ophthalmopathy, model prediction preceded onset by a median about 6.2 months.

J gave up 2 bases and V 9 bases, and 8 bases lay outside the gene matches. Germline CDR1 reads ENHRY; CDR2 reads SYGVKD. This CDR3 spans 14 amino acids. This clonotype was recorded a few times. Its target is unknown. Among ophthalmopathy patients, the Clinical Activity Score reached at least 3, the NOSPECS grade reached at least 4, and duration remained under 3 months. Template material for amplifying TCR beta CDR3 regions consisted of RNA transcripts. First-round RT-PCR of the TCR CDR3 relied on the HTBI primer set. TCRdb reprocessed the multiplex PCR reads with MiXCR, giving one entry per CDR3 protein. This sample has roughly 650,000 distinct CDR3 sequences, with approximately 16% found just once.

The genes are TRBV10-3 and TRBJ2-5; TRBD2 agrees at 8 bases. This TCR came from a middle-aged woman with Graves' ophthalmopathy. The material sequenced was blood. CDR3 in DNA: TGTGCCATAGGGGTAATAGCGGGACAAGAGACCCAGTACTTC. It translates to CAIGVIAGQETQYF.